The 14 T cell receptor beta chains below come from one sample, sequenced in a study of neurological immune-mediated disorders. TCRdb reprocessed the 5' RACE reads via MiXCR and lists one record per CDR3 protein. The data contain about 65,000 distinct CDR3 sequences, over 4% of them singletons. Sequenced material: PBMCs. These receptors all come from a man in his fifties or sixties with multiple sclerosis.

As concerns this clonotype: This may be a read error: a much more frequent sequence differs by one nucleotide. The chain carries TRBV9 and TRBJ2-2, with 8 bases lining up with TRBD2. CDR1 is SGDLS, CDR2 YYNGEE, per germline. The CDR3 length is 15 residues. V gave up 3 bases and J gave up 5 bases; unmatched junction bases: 6. Here the CDR3 reads CASSGGTRGTGELFF. The CDR3 DNA sequence: TGTGCCAGCAGCGGGGGGACTAGAGGAACCGGGGAGCTGTTTTTT.

This clonotype was seen many times. The CDR3 region has the DNA TGTGCCAGCAGCCAAGCAGGGACAGGGGCATTGAACATTCAGTACTTC. Translating it yields CASSQAGTGALNIQYF. The chain is built from TRBV4-2 and TRBJ2-4, with 10 bases aligning to TRBD1. Germline V lookup: CDR1 LGHNA, CDR2 YNFKEQ. J lost 7 bases, V lost 1 base, and 7 bases had no gene match. The CDR3 runs 16 residues.

Turning to this clonotype: Since a much larger clone is just one base distant, this may be a read error. This chain connects TRBV20-1 to TRBJ1-2; TRBD1 agrees at 11 bases. Germline V CDR1 and CDR2: DFQATT, SNEGSKA (reference sequence). The CDR3 loop spans 15 amino acids. The CDR3 here is CRTGDRGSISYGYTF. Written as DNA, the CDR3 is TGCAGGACAGGGGACAGGGGGAGCATAAGCTATGGCTACACCTTC.

This clonotype occurred many times. A junction boundary mismatches the germline segment, possibly from a read error. The chain uses TRBV20-1 and TRBJ1-1; D is undetermined. There are 15 residues in the CDR3. Germline V gene sequence: CDR1 DFQATT, CDR2 SNEGSKA (reference sequence). In nucleotides, the CDR3 is TGCAGTGCTAGAGATATCCGGGAAACGAACACTGAAGCCTTCTTT. This gives the protein CSARDIRETNTEAFF.

In its sample, this clonotype was seen many times. The V gene is TRBV9, the J gene TRBJ2-7; a possible D gene is TRBD1 (6 bases). In germline, CDR1 is SGDLS, CDR2 YYNGEE. V was cut by 0 bases and J by 2 bases, with 12 bases left in between. CDR3 length equals 15 residues. CDR3 DNA sequence: TGTGCCAGCAGCGTAGAGGCAGGGGATGCCTACGAGCAGTACTTC. It encodes CASSVEAGDAYEQYF. Together with reference TRBV9 and TRBJ2-7, the CDR3 gives the full variable domain: DSGVTQTPKHLITATGQRVTLRCSPRSGDLSVYWYQQSLDQGLQFLIQYYNGEERAKGNILERFSAQQFPDLHSELNLSSLELGDSALYFCASSVEAGDAYEQYFGPGTRLTVT.

This clonotype came up many times. V gene TRBV12-3 or TRBV12-4 combines with J gene TRBJ2-1, with 8 bases identical to TRBD1. V lost 8 bases to trimming and J lost 4 bases; unmatched junction nucleotides: 4. CDR3 length: 13 amino acids. Here the CDR3 DNA reads TGTGCCAGCCGGGACAGGCGATACAATGAGCAGTTCTTC. Translated, it gives CASRDRRYNEQFF.

This clonotype was counted between two and nine times. J is TRBJ2-4 and V is TRBV5-4; TRBD1 agrees at 8 bases. Germline V gene sequence: CDR1 SGHNT, CDR2 YYREEE (reference sequence). V dropped 0 bases and J dropped 2; count of bases not matched to a gene: 7. The CDR3 is 17 residues long. The CDR3 spells CASSLGLQGEPKNIQYF. The CDR3 DNA reads as TGTGCCAGCAGCTTGGGTTTACAGGGGGAACCCAAAAACATTCAGTACTTC.

In its sample, this clonotype was seen many times. This rearrangement joins TRBV5-1 to TRBJ2-3; D remains ambiguous. Germline V gene lookup returns CDR1 SGHRS and CDR2 YFSETQ. This CDR3 has 14 amino acids. V lost 0 bases, J lost 5 bases, and 10 bases lay in between. The CDR3 protein is CASSLGPLEDTQYF. The CDR3 DNA reads as TGCGCCAGCAGCTTGGGGCCGCTTGAAGATACGCAGTATTTT.

This clonotype was counted at least ten times. CDR3 sequence reads: CASCFQANQPQHF. For the CDR3, the DNA is TGTGCCAGCTGTTTCCAGGCCAATCAGCCCCAGCATTTT. The chain carries TRBV6-5 and TRBJ1-5; D is undetermined. The CDR3 extends over 13 amino acids. The germline V gene encodes CDR1 MNHEY and CDR2 SVGAGI. Trimming removed 8 bases at V and 3 bases at J, with 11 bases between.

In its sample, this clonotype was seen a few times. The chain is built from TRBV12-3 or TRBV12-4 and TRBJ1-1; weak D call: TRBD1 (5 bases). The CDR3 consists of 15 residues. V was pared by 5 bases and J by 1 base, with 14 bases between. The chain's CDR3 is CASSGTGTGNTEAFF. CDR3 sequence (DNA): TGTGCCAGCAGTGGGACCGGGACGGGGAACACTGAAGCTTTCTTT.

This clonotype showed up many times. The genes are TRBV12-3 or TRBV12-4 and TRBJ2-5; D gene uncertain. The CDR3 is 13 residues long. Deletions cut 3 bases from V and 4 bases from J, with 9 bases between. The CDR3 DNA reads TGTGCCAGCAGTTTTGGTATGGGAGAGACCCAGTACTTC. This sequence encodes CASSFGMGETQYF.

In this sample, this clonotype turned up many times. The chain links TRBV10-3 to TRBJ2-7; 10 bases line up with TRBD1. The CDR3 totals 16 residues. Germline trimming cut 2 bases from V and 4 bases from J; bases unmatched to any gene: 8. Germline CDR1 and CDR2: ENHRY and SYGVKD. CDR3 bases: TGTGCCATCAGTGAGGTTGCGGACAGGGGGGTTTACGAGCAGTACGTC. It codes for CAISEVADRGVYEQYV.

In this sample, this clonotype turned up many times. The chain links TRBV7-9 to TRBJ2-3; TRBD2 matches at 7 bases. Germline assignment: CDR1 SEHNR and CDR2 FQNEAQ (reference sequence). The CDR3 is 12 amino acids. Trimming took 10 bases from V and 2 from J; bases not matched to a gene: 3. The CDR3 reads CAIRGDTDTQYF. CDR3 in DNA: TGTGCCATCCGGGGGGACACAGATACGCAGTATTTT. The variable domain in full, with the rest retrieved from reference TRBV7-9 and TRBJ2-3, is DTGVSQNPRHKITKRGQNVTFRCDPISEHNRLYWYRQTLGQGPEFLTYFQNEAQLEKSRLLSDRFSAERPKGSFSTLEIQRTEQGDSAMYLCAIRGDTDTQYFGPGTRLTVL.

This clonotype is medium-sized within its sample. The V and J genes are TRBV12-3 or TRBV12-4 and TRBJ1-1, with a weak D call TRBD1 (6 bases). This CDR3 region has 14 residues. The V gene lost 1 base and the J gene lost 6 bases, with 12 bases spanning the gap. The CDR3 reads CASSLEGHTPEAFF. CDR3 sequence (DNA): TGTGCCAGCAGTTTAGAGGGACACACGCCTGAAGCTTTCTTT.